This T cell receptor beta chain was found in a study of blood T cell repertoires in COVID-19 (dated by TCRdb to about 2020). For the study in its entirety: Samples from collaborators originated in the United States, Italy and Spain and spanned both the acute and convalescent phases of COVID-19. Where HLA class I and class II types were available, the types were taken from metadata supplied by the sample provider, not from assay-based typing. The repertoires were released in a freely available public database intended as a resource for research on the immune response to SARS-CoV-2. Subjects who had been exposed to COVID-19, were actively infected with it, or had recovered from it provided the deeply sampled blood TCRbeta repertoires that made up the dataset. The sample metadata nearly always contained a de-identified subject ID, COVID-19 status, age in years and sex. The samples were drawn from two sources: the first 160 participants of the ongoing ImmuneRACE study, and 1,200 or so subjects contributed by 6 global collaborators. The prospective study material was composed of cDNA or gDNA derived from T cells, B-cell-depleted T cells, or PBMCs. What the authors observed across the whole study: Clinical and demographic metadata were provided uncurated, with the amount varying by source and participant.

On this clone itself: No antigen is known for it. Nothing much larger sits one base from this clone, and base qualities are not available.

Reading the germline V gene gives CDR1 SGHRS and CDR2 YFSETQ. Including the terminal cysteine and phenylalanine, the CDR3 comprises 15 residues. This entry keeps only the CDR3 DNA: 45 bases, framed from base 1. V is shortened by 7 bases, J by 7 bases, and the region joining them spans 23 bases. The collaborating institutions used their own protocols to collect whole blood in K2EDTA tubes. For TCRbeta analysis, collaborators shipped samples in one of three forms: frozen whole blood, isolated PBMCs, or DNA extracted from either of those sample types. The immunoSEQ Assay, a bias-controlled multiplex PCR, was used to amplify TCRbeta CDR3 regions from genomic DNA. The authors' analysis ran thus. The number of nucleated cells in each sample was estimated by amplification of reference gene primers within the assay. To quantify the absolute abundance of each unique TCRbeta CDR3 rearrangement, sequence reads were collapsed and filtered. For each sample, productive Simpson clonality was calculated as the square root of Simpson's diversity index over productive rearrangements. The source is immuneACCESS, and TCRdb retained only in-frame sequences with V and J called. Part of the clones is not carried over; for the studies checked, unresolved V genes explain less than half of this, and the remainder is unexplained. V and J calls and clone size are copied from that table; D and trimming were computed from the DNA. The sample records under 200,000 clones, roughly 84% of which are singletons. Clones ranked in the top ten supply roughly 4.5% of the sample.

The sequencing input was peripheral blood. In this chain, TRBV5-1 is recombined with TRBJ2-5; the D gene is possibly TRBD1, with 5 bases matching. The sequence was collected from an elderly woman with acute or convalescent COVID-19. The nucleotide sequence is given as TGCGCCAGCTCCCCCGCCAACACGAAAAGGGGGACCCAGTACTTC. It encodes CASSPANTKRGTQYF.